The 9 T cell receptor beta chains below all came from one sample that was sequenced in a study of cytomegalovirus exposure and HLA in healthy donors. It was with 60 Vbeta and 13 Jbeta primers that the PCR ran. TCRdb's table, derived via immunoSEQ multiplex PCR, lists solely in-frame clones and lacks some. The sample yields roughly 200,000 clones, roughly 9.4% seen once. Material for sequencing was PBMCs. The receptor set was obtained from a woman in her 30s in good health and CMV-seropositive.

This clone was observed a few times. This chain's CDR3 is CASRVQGSDTQYF. The CDR3 region has the DNA TGTGCCAGCAGGGTACAGGGATCAGATACGCAGTATTTT. The rearrangement joins TRBV5-6 to TRBJ2-3; the D gene is possibly TRBD1 (6 bases). From germline, CDR1 is SGHDT and CDR2 YYEEEE. The V and J ends lost 5 bases and 4 bases respectively, with 11 bases between them. This CDR3 has 13 residues.

This chain joins TRBV6-1 and TRBJ2-1; 7 bases align to TRBD2. V lost 6 bases to trimming and J lost 3 bases; unmatched junction nucleotides: 2. Germline CDR1 is MNHNS and CDR2 is SASEGT. The CDR3 runs 13 residues. The CDR3 spells CASRRTSYNEQFF. For the CDR3, the DNA is TGTGCCAGCAGAAGGACTAGCTACAATGAGCAGTTCTTC.

This clone was counted a few times. The rearrangement uses TRBV5-1 and TRBJ1-3; unclear D gene. The V end lost 2 bases, the J end lost 0 bases, and 6 bases lay between the germline ends. The CDR3 loop spans 14 amino acids. The germline gives CDR1 SGHRS, CDR2 YFSETQ. CDR3 sequence: CASSFGSSGNTIYF. The DNA of the CDR3 is TGCGCCAGCAGCTTTGGGAGCTCTGGAAACACCATATATTTT.

The CDR3 nucleotides read TGTGCCAGCAGCCATAGCGGGAAAGAGACCCAGTACTTC. Its protein product is CASSHSGKETQYF. This sequence joins TRBV5-5 and TRBJ2-5; 8 bases map to TRBD2. Germline trimming cut 4 bases from V and 3 bases from J; bases unmatched to any gene: 2. The CDR3 runs 13 residues. Germline values: CDR1 SGHKS, CDR2 YYEKEE (reference sequence). Combining the CDR3 with reference TRBV5-5 and TRBJ2-5 gives the whole variable domain DAGVTQSPTHLIKTRGQQVTLRCSPISGHKSVSWYQQVLGQGPQFIFQYYEKEERGRGNFPDRFSARQFPNYSSELNVNALLLGDSALYLCASSHSGKETQYFGPGTRLLVL.

The J gene is TRBJ2-7, the V gene TRBV9, with 10 bases matching TRBD2. The ends lost 3 bases at V and 7 bases at J; junction bases unmatched: 13. The CDR3 totals 16 residues. CDR1 and CDR2 from the germline V gene are SGDLS and YYNGEE. Here the CDR3 DNA reads TGTGCCAGCAGCGGGGGGGGGAGCGGGAGGGCCAAAGAGCAGTACTTC. Encoded protein: CASSGGGSGRAKEQYF.

The rearrangement joins TRBV6-1 to TRBJ1-2; weak D call: TRBD1 (5 bases). Germline-derived CDR1 and CDR2 are MNHNS and SASEGT. Trimming shortened V by 3 bases and J by 6 bases, and 14 bases separated the two germline ends. The CDR3 has 14 residues. The CDR3: CASSDHIGAHGYTF. In nucleotides, the CDR3 is TGTGCCAGCAGTGATCACATAGGGGCTCATGGCTACACCTTC.

The rearrangement uses TRBV9 and TRBJ2-1; TRBD2 might be the D (5 bases). Looked up from germline, CDR1 is SGDLS and CDR2 is YYNGEE. Trimming stripped 5 bases from V and 6 bases from J, with 12 bases between. This CDR3 comprises 13 residues. Here the CDR3 reads CASRADSTNEQFF. The CDR3 DNA sequence: TGTGCCAGCAGAGCGGACTCAACCAATGAGCAGTTCTTC.

The chain uses TRBV30 and TRBJ1-2, with 8 bases matching TRBD1. V was pared by 5 bases and J by 4 bases, with 3 bases of the junction left unmatched. The CDR3 is 12 residues long. CDR1 is GTSNPN and CDR2 is SVGIG in the germline V gene (reference sequence). Written as DNA, the CDR3 is TGTGCCTGGGAGACAGGGGCCTATGGCTACACCTTC. It specifies CAWETGAYGYTF.

This clone was detected a few times. J is TRBJ2-1 and V is TRBV7-9; D unclear. The CDR3 has 13 residues. Germline V lookup: CDR1 SEHNR, CDR2 FQNEAQ (reference sequence). The germline V and J ends were trimmed by 1 base and 4 bases, with 5 bases remaining between them. CDR3 DNA sequence: TGTGCCAGCAGCTTAGGGCAGTACAATGAGCAGTTCTTC. Translation gives CASSLGQYNEQFF.